This T cell receptor (beta chain) was identified in a study of T cell repertoires in cytomegalovirus infection. TCRdb analysed the reads with MiXCR anew, one entry per CDR3 protein. This table has over 300,000 distinct CDR3 sequences, under 20% appearing once. As for this clonotype: As yet, its antigen is unknown.

Study-wide results and caveats: It was HLA-C-restricted CMV-specific TCR beta clonotypes that dominated the response ex vivo. Pooled public TCR beta family frequency picked out CMV carriers with the relevant HLA.

Trimming took 4 bases from V and 9 from J, leaving 16 bases between them. Germline values: CDR1 DFQATT, CDR2 SNEGSKA (reference sequence). The CDR3 runs to 14 residues. The sequenced sample consisted of PBMCs. The chain recombines TRBV20-1 with TRBJ1-6; D might be TRBD1 (5 bases). The sequence derives from a human donor in good health (CMV status not recorded). Some clones in this sample may be carry-over from other donors' samples. CDR3 loop: CSAKTDLTGSPLHF. DNA for the CDR3: TGCAGTGCTAAAACGGACCTAACAGGTTCACCCCTCCACTTT.